This entry describes one T cell receptor (beta chain). The antigen remains unidentified. The data belong to a study of CD8 T cell repertoires and HIV-1 epitope variants. Produced via immunoSEQ multiplex PCR; TCRdb's table is partial and in-frame only. The sample consists of about 4,900 clones, 65% to 75% of them appearing once. The CDR3 is 16 residues long. From germline, CDR1 is SGHRS and CDR2 YFSETQ. V lost 3 bases and J lost 4; bases outside the gene matches: 9. Input material: cultured CD8+ T cells derived from PBMCs. This TCR came from a male donor with HIV. This sequence joins TRBV5-1 and TRBJ1-1; 10 bases fit TRBD1. CDR3 coding DNA: TGCGCCAGCAGCTCATCGACAGGGGGCGGGAGCACTGAAGCTTTCTTT. As protein: CASSSSTGGGSTEAFF. Based on the CDR3 plus reference TRBV5-1 and TRBJ1-1, the full variable domain is KAGVTQTPRYLIKTRGQQVTLSCSPISGHRSVSWYQQTPGQGLQFLFEYFSETQRNKGNFPGRFSGRQFSNSRSEMNVSTLELGDSALYLCASSSSTGGGSTEAFFGQGTRLTVV.